The text below deals with one T cell receptor (beta chain). These data come from a study of OX40 agonist ivuxolimab in advanced cancers. Generated by immunoSEQ multiplex PCR, the TCRdb table keeps only in-frame clones and is missing some. Of roughly 81,000 clones listed, roughly 94% are singletons. The CDR3 is made up of 13 amino acids. Germline CDR1 is GTSNPN and CDR2 is SVGIG (reference sequence). V dropped 4 bases and J dropped 3 bases, with 9 bases sitting between them. This TCR was sampled from an adult with an advanced solid tumor such as melanoma, head and neck, liver or kidney cancer. This chain joins TRBV30 and TRBJ2-2, with unresolved D. Sequenced material: CD4+ or CD8+ T cells sorted from blood, taken in a trial of the OX40 agonist ivuxolimab. The CDR3 protein is CAWTLGYTGELFF. CDR3 sequence (DNA): TGTGCCTGGACGTTGGGATACACCGGGGAGCTGTTTTTT. The whole variable domain, remainder taken from reference TRBV30 and TRBJ2-2, is SQTIHQWPATLVQPVGSPLSLECTVEGTSNPNLYWYRQAAGRGLQLLFYSVGIGQISSEVPQNLSASRPQDRQFILSSKKLLLSDSGFYLCAWTLGYTGELFFGEGSRLTVL.